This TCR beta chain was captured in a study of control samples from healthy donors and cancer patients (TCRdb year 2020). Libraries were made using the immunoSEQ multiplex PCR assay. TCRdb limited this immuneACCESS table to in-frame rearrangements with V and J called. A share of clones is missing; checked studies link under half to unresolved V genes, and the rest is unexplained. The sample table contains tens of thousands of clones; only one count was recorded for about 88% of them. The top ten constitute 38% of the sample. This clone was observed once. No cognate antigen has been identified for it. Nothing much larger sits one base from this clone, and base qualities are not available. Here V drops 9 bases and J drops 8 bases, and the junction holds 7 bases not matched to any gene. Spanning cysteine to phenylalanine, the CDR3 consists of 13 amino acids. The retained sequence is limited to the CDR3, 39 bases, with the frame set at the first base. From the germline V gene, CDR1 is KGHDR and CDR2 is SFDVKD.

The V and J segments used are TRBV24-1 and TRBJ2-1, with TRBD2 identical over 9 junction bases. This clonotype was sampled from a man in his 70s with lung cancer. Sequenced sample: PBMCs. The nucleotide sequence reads TGTGCCACCGGGCGGGGGGGCCCAGATGAGCAGTTCTTC. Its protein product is CATGRGGPDEQFF.